This T cell receptor beta chain was identified in a study of cytomegalovirus exposure and HLA in healthy donors. Notes on the study in general: Most TCR sequences showed up rarely, but some public TCRs showed up in many donors. Cytomegalovirus-associated TCR beta chains were listed, numbering around 150.

Notes on this clone: Its specificity is not known.

The donors were members of the roughly 130-subject validation cohort (separate from the roughly 700-subject first cohort). Profiling relied on immunoSEQ multiplex PCR, and the TCRdb table lists in-frame clones only, not all of them. The data contain approximately 230,000 clones, about 88% of them singletons. Unmatched junction bases numbered 12, after V lost 3 bases and J lost 7 bases. Germline lookup yields CDR1 SGHNT and CDR2 YYREEE (reference sequence). The CDR3 covers 16 residues. This chain links TRBV5-4 with TRBJ2-1, with 8 nucleotides matching TRBD2. Sequenced sample: PBMCs. The clonotype originates from a man aged 18 to 30 in good health and CMV-seropositive. The CDR3 DNA follows: TGTGCCAGCAGCTGGGGAGGGACTAGTATGGGTAATGAGCAGTTCTTC. Its translation is CASSWGGTSMGNEQFF.